This T cell receptor (beta chain) originates from a study of STAT3 mutations in large granular lymphocyte leukemia. Study background: Roughly 40% of treated T-LGLL patients showed hematologic response to immunosuppression.

Notes on this clone: Its cognate antigen is unknown.

Findings and limits, study-wide: In about 35% of the 18 patients, new TCR clonotypes emerged after therapy. In T-cell large granular lymphocyte leukemia, about half of patients showed multiple immunodominant subclonotypes.

Some 41,000 productive templates were obtained per sample on average. Some clones are missing from TCRdb's copy, which holds only in-frame ones; the method was immunoSEQ multiplex PCR. The sample carries approximately 43,000 clones, 80% to 85% recorded once. This TCR was sampled from a human donor with T large granular lymphocyte leukemia. Some clones in this sample may be carry-over from other donors' samples. The sequenced material came from PBMCs.

CDR3 sequence reads: CASSVSGAQYF. The CDR3 coding sequence is TGTGCCAGTAGTGTGAGTGGCGCGCAGTATTTT. This chain links TRBV19 with TRBJ2-3; no clear D. CDR1 is LNHDA and CDR2 is SQIVND in the germline V gene (reference sequence). CDR3 length: 11 residues. Trimming removed 5 bases from V and 10 bases from J, with 10 bases in between.